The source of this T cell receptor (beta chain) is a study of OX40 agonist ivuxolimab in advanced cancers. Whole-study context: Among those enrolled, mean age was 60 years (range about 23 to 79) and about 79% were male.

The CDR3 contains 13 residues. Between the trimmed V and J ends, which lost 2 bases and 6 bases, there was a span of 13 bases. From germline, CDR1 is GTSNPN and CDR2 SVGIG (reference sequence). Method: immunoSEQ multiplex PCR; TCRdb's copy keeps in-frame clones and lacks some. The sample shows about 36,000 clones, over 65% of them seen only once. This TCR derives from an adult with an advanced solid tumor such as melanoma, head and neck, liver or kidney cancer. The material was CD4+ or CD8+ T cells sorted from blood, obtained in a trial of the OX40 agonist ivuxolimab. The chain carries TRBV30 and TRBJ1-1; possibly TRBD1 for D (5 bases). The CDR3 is CAWSPGRGAEAFF. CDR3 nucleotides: TGTGCCTGGAGTCCAGGGCGGGGTGCTGAAGCTTTCTTT.